These 23 T cell receptor beta chains originate from one sample sequenced in a study of cytomegalovirus exposure and HLA in healthy donors. This PCR relied on a set of 60 Vbeta primers and 13 Jbeta primers. TCRdb keeps only in-frame clones here, not all; method: immunoSEQ multiplex PCR. The table has some 110,000 clones, 70% to 80% seen once. The sequenced sample consisted of PBMCs. The source of these receptors is a woman between 18 and 30 years old in good health and CMV-seropositive.

The chain links TRBV9 to TRBJ2-3; 7 bases are a match to TRBD2. CDR3 length: 16 residues. Germline values: CDR1 SGDLS, CDR2 YYNGEE. Trimming removed 0 bases from V and 2 bases from J; junction bases left unmatched: 6. This CDR3 is CASSVGAGVPTDTQYF. In DNA form, the CDR3 reads TGTGCCAGCAGCGTAGGGGCGGGAGTACCCACAGATACGCAGTATTTT.

The CDR3 loop reads CASSLIRGKREQYF. For the CDR3, the DNA is TGCGCCAGCAGCTTGATCAGGGGAAAACGCGAGCAGTACTTC. The rearrangement uses TRBV5-1 and TRBJ2-7, with D tentatively TRBD1 (6 bases). The germline V and J ends were trimmed by 1 base and 6 bases, with 14 bases remaining between them. Germline CDR1 SGHRS, CDR2 YFSETQ. The CDR3 length is 14 residues.

This clone has a single count. DNA for the CDR3: TGTGCCAGTAATACGCAGGGGGCTGAAGCTTTCTTT. As protein: CASNTQGAEAFF. The chain recombines TRBV19 with TRBJ1-1, with TRBD1 matching over 7 bases. The V and J ends lost 7 bases and 6 bases, in that order; junction bases with no gene match: 5. CDR3 length: 12 amino acids. The germline V gene encodes CDR1 LNHDA and CDR2 SQIVND (reference sequence).

This clone has only one observation. This rearrangement joins TRBV9 to TRBJ2-7; D possibly corresponds to TRBD1 (6 bases). This CDR3 contains 12 residues. V lost 4 bases to trimming and J lost 5 bases, with 10 bases between them. Germline CDR1 reads SGDLS; CDR2 reads YYNGEE. CDR3 residues: CASSTQGNEQYF. In nucleotides, the CDR3 is TGTGCCAGCAGCACACAGGGAAACGAGCAGTACTTC.

The CDR3 nucleotides read TGTGCCAGCAGCCGACAGGAACCCTACGAGCAGTACTTC. Residues: CASSRQEPYEQYF. This chain links TRBV28 with TRBJ2-7, with a tentative D call TRBD1 (6 bases). This CDR3 spans 13 amino acids. Trimming removed 6 bases at V and 2 bases at J, with 11 bases between. CDR1 is MDHEN and CDR2 is SYDVKM in the germline V gene.

The genes are TRBV6-5 and TRBJ1-4; D might be TRBD1 (6 bases). This CDR3 spans 15 amino acids. Trimming left V 0 bases short and J 8 bases short, with 13 bases between. Germline V gene sequence: CDR1 MNHEY, CDR2 SVGAGI. The CDR3 here is CASSYSRGGGEKLFF. CDR3 in DNA: TGTGCCAGCAGTTACTCGAGGGGGGGTGGCGAAAAACTGTTTTTT.

The genes are TRBV7-9 and TRBJ1-6, with D possibly being TRBD1 (6 bases). The V end was cut by 0 bases, the J end by 7 bases, with 16 bases between. This CDR3 is 17 amino acids long. The germline V gene has CDR1 SEHNR and CDR2 FQNEAQ (reference sequence). CDR3 DNA sequence: TGTGCCAGCAGCTTAGCCTTTGTACAGGGAAGGAATTCACCCCTCCACTTT. Translation: CASSLAFVQGRNSPLHF.

The chain links TRBV9 to TRBJ1-3; maybe TRBD1 (5 bases). The CDR3 totals 14 residues. The germline V gene has CDR1 SGDLS and CDR2 YYNGEE. Between the trimmed V and J ends, which lost 3 bases and 0 bases, there was a span of 7 bases. The CDR3 spells CASSARDSGNTIYF. CDR3 nucleotides: TGTGCCAGCAGCGCCAGGGACTCTGGAAACACCATATATTTT.

The rearrangement joins TRBV6-5 to TRBJ1-2; D is unresolved. CDR1 MNHEY and CDR2 SVGAGI come from the germline V gene. The CDR3 spans 12 residues. Deletions cut 10 bases from V and 0 bases from J, with 9 bases between. CDR3 bases: TGTGCCACTGCGAAAGCTAACTATGGCTACACCTTC. Translated, it gives CATAKANYGYTF.

The J gene is TRBJ1-5, the V gene TRBV9, with D tentatively TRBD1 (6 bases). Germline CDR1 is SGDLS and CDR2 is YYNGEE. This CDR3 has 14 residues. Trimming took off 3 bases at V and 3 bases at J, with 10 bases between the two ends. The CDR3 sequence is CASSGGGANQPQHF. The DNA for the CDR3 is TGTGCCAGCAGCGGAGGGGGGGCCAATCAGCCCCAGCATTTT.

In nucleotides, the CDR3 is TGTGCCAGCAGTTACGGACAGGCAACTAATGAAAAACTGTTTTTT. Amino acids: CASSYGQATNEKLFF. This rearrangement joins TRBV6-6 to TRBJ1-4; 7 bases match TRBD1. V was clipped by 2 bases and J by 0 bases; unmatched bases: 0. The length of the CDR3 is 15 residues. Per the germline V gene, CDR1 is MNHNY and CDR2 is SVGAGI (reference sequence).

This clone was counted a few times. The rearrangement uses TRBV10-3 and TRBJ1-1, with D hard to call. Trimming shortened V by 11 bases and J by 6 bases, and 25 bases separated the two germline ends. Germline CDR1 ENHRY, CDR2 SYGVKD. The CDR3 is 15 residues long. The CDR3 spells CAARSRPHEEAEAFF. CDR3 DNA: TGTGCCGCTCGCTCGCGACCCCACGAGGAGGCTGAAGCTTTCTTT.

The rearrangement uses TRBV11-1 and TRBJ2-2; D is uncertain. The V gene's germline CDR1 is SGHAT and CDR2 FQDESV (reference sequence). The V gene lost 5 bases and the J gene lost 7 bases, with 11 bases spanning the gap. The CDR3 runs to 13 residues. In DNA form, the CDR3 reads TGTGCCAGCAGCCCCCTACGAGGCGGGGAGCTGTTTTTT. Its translation: CASSPLRGGELFF. The full variable domain, completed using reference TRBV11-1 and TRBJ2-2, is EAEVAQSPRYKITEKSQAVAFWCDPISGHATLYWYRQILGQGPELLVQFQDESVVDDSQLPKDRFSAERLKGVDSTLKIQPAELGDSAMYLCASSPLRGGELFFGEGSRLTVL.

The chain has TRBV5-5 and TRBJ2-6; a possible D gene is TRBD2 (7 bases). Deletions cut 4 bases from V and 3 bases from J, with 11 bases between. The germline gives CDR1 SGHKS, CDR2 YYEKEE (reference sequence). CDR3 length equals 15 residues. This chain's CDR3 is CASSKGGFGANVLTF. CDR3 DNA sequence: TGTGCCAGCAGCAAGGGGGGGTTTGGGGCCAACGTCCTGACTTTC. Using reference TRBV5-5 and TRBJ2-6 for the parts outside the CDR3, the full variable domain is DAGVTQSPTHLIKTRGQQVTLRCSPISGHKSVSWYQQVLGQGPQFIFQYYEKEERGRGNFPDRFSARQFPNYSSELNVNALLLGDSALYLCASSKGGFGANVLTFGAGSRLTVL.

The chain couples TRBV6-5 to TRBJ1-5; the match to TRBD1 covers 8 bases. V gave up 6 bases and J gave up 4 bases; unmatched junction bases: 8. Germline CDR1 is MNHEY and CDR2 is SVGAGI. The CDR3 runs to 15 residues. The CDR3 bases are TGTGCCAGCAGCAAGGCAGGGGGCGGGAATCAGCCCCAGCATTTT. Amino acids: CASSKAGGGNQPQHF.

The sample holds a few counts of this clone. This sequence joins TRBV4-1 and TRBJ2-5, with 7 positions matching TRBD1. This CDR3 spans 21 amino acids. V shed 4 bases and J 1 base; nucleotides not matched to a gene: 24. Germline V lookup: CDR1 MGHRA, CDR2 YSYEKL. CDR3 sequence reads: CASSPTRFRDSALGVQETQYF. The CDR3 region has the DNA TGCGCCAGCAGCCCCACGAGATTCCGGGACAGCGCACTGGGGGTCCAAGAGACCCAGTACTTC.

The chain couples TRBV5-1 to TRBJ2-1, with 8 positions matching TRBD2. The CDR3 contains 14 residues. Trimming at V came to 0 bases and at J to 9 bases, leaving 5 bases not matched to a gene. Per germline, CDR1 SGHRS and CDR2 YFSETQ. CDR3 nucleotide sequence: TGCGCCAGCAGCTTGGGACTAGCGTACGGTGAGCAGTTCTTC. Encoded protein: CASSLGLAYGEQFF. The full variable domain, rest sourced from reference TRBV5-1 and TRBJ2-1, is KAGVTQTPRYLIKTRGQQVTLSCSPISGHRSVSWYQQTPGQGLQFLFEYFSETQRNKGNFPGRFSGRQFSNSRSEMNVSTLELGDSALYLCASSLGLAYGEQFFGPGTRLTVL.

Remarks on this clone: At one end the junction does not follow the germline gene, possibly because of a read error. This chain connects TRBV27 to TRBJ2-1; 8 bases fit TRBD1. Germline V gives CDR1 MNHEY, CDR2 SMNVEV (reference sequence). The length of the CDR3 is 17 residues. CDR3 coding DNA: TGTGCCAGCAGTCTATCCGCCGGGACAGGAACTTACAATGAGCAGTTCTTC. It specifies CASSLSAGTGTYNEQFF.

This clone occurred once. This rearrangement joins TRBV15 to TRBJ1-5; D unclear. The CDR3 is made up of 15 amino acids. V gave up 1 base and J gave up 4 bases, with 11 bases separating them. Germline V gene sequence: CDR1 LNHNV, CDR2 YYDKDF (reference sequence). Written as DNA, the CDR3 is TGTGCCACCAGCAGAGGGGTGGAACTAAATCAGCCCCAGCATTTT. Residues: CATSRGVELNQPQHF. The full variable domain, in which reference TRBV15 and TRBJ1-5 provide the parts outside the CDR3, is DAMVIQNPRYQVTQFGKPVTLSCSQTLNHNVMYWYQQKSSQAPKLLFHYYDKDFNNEADTPDNFQSRRPNTSFCFLDIRSPGLGDTAMYLCATSRGVELNQPQHFGDGTRLSIL.

The chain joins TRBV28 to TRBJ2-7; TRBD1 is a possible D gene (7 bases). Trimming shortened V by 5 bases and J by 6 bases, and 11 bases separated the two germline ends. This CDR3 region has 12 residues. Germline values: CDR1 MDHEN, CDR2 SYDVKM. CDR3 region: CASSNRGGEQYF. The CDR3 region has the DNA TGTGCCAGCAGTAACAGGGGAGGCGAGCAGTACTTC.

The V gene is TRBV27, the J gene TRBJ2-5; D gene ambiguous. Trimming cost V 2 bases and J 4 bases, with 14 bases left between them. The CDR3 has 15 residues. CDR1 MNHEY and CDR2 SMNVEV come from the germline V gene (reference sequence). The CDR3 sequence is CASSLRQVKRETQYF. CDR3 DNA sequence: TGTGCCAGCAGTTTACGGCAGGTGAAGAGAGAGACCCAGTACTTC.

This chain joins TRBV6-5 and TRBJ1-1, with 8 nucleotides matching TRBD1. V gave up 5 bases and J gave up 6 bases; unmatched junction bases: 11. Germline CDR1 reads MNHEY; CDR2 reads SVGAGI. CDR3 length: 15 residues. Here the CDR3 reads CASSPRTGIIPEAFF. The CDR3 DNA sequence: TGTGCCAGCAGTCCGCGGACAGGGATCATCCCTGAAGCTTTCTTT.

The chain couples TRBV29-1 to TRBJ2-5, with D uncertain. Judging by the DNA end, TRBJ2-7 fits better; the J call may be wrong. The CDR3 totals 12 residues. The germline V gene has CDR1 SQVTM and CDR2 ANQGSEA. CDR3 bases: TGCAGCGTTGTGGTCGGGTACTACGAGCAGTACTTC. Translation gives CSVVVGYYEQYF.